This T cell receptor beta chain appears in the sequencing data of a study of sequential checkpoint blockade in melanoma (dated by TCRdb to between 2018 and 2021). Background for the entire study: Patients were randomized 1:1 to first-line nivolumab followed by ipilimumab (arm A) or ipilimumab followed by nivolumab (arm B). Both trial sequences were followed by maintenance nivolumab. DNA from approximately 91 melanoma tumor samples collected before treatment underwent TCRbeta immunosequencing. For approximately 22 patients, matched tumor biopsies were taken both before treatment and at week 13, after single-agent nivolumab (arm A) or ipilimumab (arm B). Roughly three quarters of the matched pre- and post-treatment tumor biopsy pairs came from the same lesion.

This specimen's treatment or condition label, per the study, means: randomized to nivolumab then ipilimumab (arm A) or the reverse (arm B). None of the patients in the trial had previously been given DNA-damaging chemotherapy. The samples were obtained from melanoma patients enrolled in CheckMate 064, an open-label, randomized phase II trial testing sequential checkpoint blockade. Genomic DNA from formalin-fixed paraffin-embedded (FFPE) tissue samples served as the input for tumor TCR sequencing. The CDR3 contains 12 residues, cysteine and phenylalanine counted. Only the CDR3 DNA is retained, 36 bases long and in frame from the first base. CDR1 and CDR2 were assigned from the germline V gene as MDHEN and SYDVKM. V and J lose 7 bases and 10 bases, and a span of 13 bases separates them. TCRbeta CDR3 regions were immunosequenced from genomic DNA with the immunoSEQ Assay. Before high-throughput sequencing, the genomic DNA was amplified using bias-controlled multiplex PCR. As for the original processing: To quantify the absolute abundance of each unique TCRbeta CDR3 region, the sequences were collapsed and filtered. Clonality, defined as 1 minus Pielou's evenness, was calculated using only productive rearrangements. Tumor T-cell fraction was calculated by normalizing TCRbeta template counts to the amount of usable DNA, which was estimated from several housekeeping genes. Clones with significantly greater frequencies in on-treatment versus baseline samples were identified using a previously published method. TCRdb obtained this table from immuneACCESS and retained in-frame rearrangements with V and J assigned. These tables miss some clones; where compared with another copy, unresolved V genes account for less than half of the shortfall, and the remainder is unexplained. Clonal size and the V and J genes are those of that table, whereas D and trimming came from the DNA. The sample table records 2,500 or so clones; more than 20% of these occur just once. The ten largest clones add up to approximately 18% of the sample.

The research as a whole found: Within-arm analyses of tumor T-cell fraction were constrained by small sample sizes and reduced statistical power. Patients with increases in tumor T-cell fraction and clonality by week 13 were approximately 30 times more likely to achieve clinical benefit. Validation of the response-prediction model combining TCR metrics and mutation burden is needed in larger, independent patient cohorts. In the nivolumab-first arm (arm A), pretreatment tumor TIL clonality was associated with response (P = .04). PD-L1 staining and CD8+ T-cell counts correlated with tumor T-cell fraction and clonality, whereas mutational load did not.

This clone was counted only a few times. No cognate antigen has been identified for it. Base qualities are not provided; no much larger clone lies one nucleotide away. Source: tumor tissue (inferred from file names), taken from a patient given nivolumab and ipilimumab in sequence. Recombination joined TRBV28 with TRBJ1-4; a tentative D call is TRBD1 (6 bases match). The origin of this receptor is a human donor with melanoma. The DNA sequence is as follows: TGTGCCAGCACTCCCCCCAGGGGAAAACTGTTTTTT. This sequence encodes CASTPPRGKLFF. Reference TRBV28 and TRBJ1-4 proteins supply the regions before and after the CDR3; the full variable domain is: DVKVTQSSRYLVKRTGEKVFLECVQDMDHENMFWYRQDPGLGLRLIYFSYDVKMKEKGDIPEGYSVSREKKERFSLILESASTNQTSMYLCASTPPRGKLFFGSGTQLSVL.